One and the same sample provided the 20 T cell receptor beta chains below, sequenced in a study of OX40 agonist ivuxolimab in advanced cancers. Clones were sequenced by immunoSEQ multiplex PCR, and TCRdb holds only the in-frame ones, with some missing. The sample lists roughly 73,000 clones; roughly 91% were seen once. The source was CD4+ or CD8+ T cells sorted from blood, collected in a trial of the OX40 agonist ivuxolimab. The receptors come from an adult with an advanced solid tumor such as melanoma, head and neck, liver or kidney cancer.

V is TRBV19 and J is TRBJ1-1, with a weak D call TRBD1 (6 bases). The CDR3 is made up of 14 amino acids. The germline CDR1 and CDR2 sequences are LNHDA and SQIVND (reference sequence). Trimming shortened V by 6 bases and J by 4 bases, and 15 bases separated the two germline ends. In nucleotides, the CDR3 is TGTGCCAGTAGGACGGACAGCTCGGGCACTGAAGCTTTCTTT. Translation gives CASRTDSSGTEAFF. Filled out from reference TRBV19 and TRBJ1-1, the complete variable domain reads DGGITQSPKYLFRKEGQNVTLSCEQNLNHDAMYWYRQDPGQGLRLIYYSQIVNDFQKGDIAEGYSVSREKKESFPLTVTSAQKNPTAFYLCASRTDSSGTEAFFGQGTRLTVV.

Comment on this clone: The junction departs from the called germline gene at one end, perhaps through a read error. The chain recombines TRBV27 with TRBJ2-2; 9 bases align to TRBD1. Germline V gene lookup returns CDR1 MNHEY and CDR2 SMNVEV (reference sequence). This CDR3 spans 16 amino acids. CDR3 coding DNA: TGTACCAGCAGTTTTCTGGGACAGGGCCCCACCGGGGAGCTGTTTTTT. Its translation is CTSSFLGQGPTGELFF.

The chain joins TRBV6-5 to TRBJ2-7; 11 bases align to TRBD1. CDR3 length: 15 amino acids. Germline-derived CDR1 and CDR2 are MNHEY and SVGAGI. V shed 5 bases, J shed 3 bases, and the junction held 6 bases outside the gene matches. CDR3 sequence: CASSRGQGARYEQYF. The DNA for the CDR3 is TGTGCCAGCAGTAGAGGACAGGGGGCGCGCTACGAGCAGTACTTC.

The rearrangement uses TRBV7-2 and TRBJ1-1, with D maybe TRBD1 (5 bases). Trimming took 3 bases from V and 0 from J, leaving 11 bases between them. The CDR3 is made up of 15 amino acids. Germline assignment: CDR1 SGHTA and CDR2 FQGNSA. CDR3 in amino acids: CASSFRQLVNTEAFF. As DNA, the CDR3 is TGTGCCAGCAGCTTTAGACAGCTCGTGAACACTGAAGCTTTCTTT.

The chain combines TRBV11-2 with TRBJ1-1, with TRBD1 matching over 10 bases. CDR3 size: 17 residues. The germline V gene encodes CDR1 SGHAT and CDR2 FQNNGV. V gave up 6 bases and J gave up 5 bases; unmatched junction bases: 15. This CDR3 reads CASRRPGQGQRGTEAFF. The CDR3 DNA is TGTGCCAGCAGACGACCGGGACAGGGGCAAAGGGGGACTGAAGCTTTCTTT.

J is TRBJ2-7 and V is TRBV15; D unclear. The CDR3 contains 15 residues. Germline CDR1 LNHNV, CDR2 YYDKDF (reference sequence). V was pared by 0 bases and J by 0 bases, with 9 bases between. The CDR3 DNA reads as TGTGCCACCAGCAGAGATGAAGGTAACTCCTACGAGCAGTACTTC. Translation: CATSRDEGNSYEQYF.

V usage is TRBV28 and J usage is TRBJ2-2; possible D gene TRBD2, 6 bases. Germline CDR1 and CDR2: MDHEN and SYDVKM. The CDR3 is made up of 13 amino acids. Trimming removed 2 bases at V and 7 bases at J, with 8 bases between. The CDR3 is CASSLASVGELFF. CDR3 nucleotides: TGTGCCAGCAGTTTAGCTAGCGTCGGGGAGCTGTTTTTT.

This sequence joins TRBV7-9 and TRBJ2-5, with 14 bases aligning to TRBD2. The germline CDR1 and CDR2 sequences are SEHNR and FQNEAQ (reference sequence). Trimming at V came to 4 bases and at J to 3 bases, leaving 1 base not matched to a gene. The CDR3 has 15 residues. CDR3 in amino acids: CASSWGLAGEETQYF. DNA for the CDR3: TGTGCCAGCAGCTGGGGACTAGCGGGAGAAGAGACCCAGTACTTC.

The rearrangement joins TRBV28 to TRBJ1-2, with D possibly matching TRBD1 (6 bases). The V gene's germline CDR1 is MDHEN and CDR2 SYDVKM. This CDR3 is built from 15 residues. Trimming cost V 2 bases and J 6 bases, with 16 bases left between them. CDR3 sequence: CASSLAPLGGNGYTF. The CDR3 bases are TGTGCCAGCAGTTTAGCCCCCTTAGGGGGGAATGGCTACACCTTC.

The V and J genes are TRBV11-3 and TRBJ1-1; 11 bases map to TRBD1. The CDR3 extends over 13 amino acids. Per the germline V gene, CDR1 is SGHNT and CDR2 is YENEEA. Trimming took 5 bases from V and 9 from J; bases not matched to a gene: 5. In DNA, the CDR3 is TGTGCCAGCAGCATACGGACAGGGGGCCAAGCTTTCTTT. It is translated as CASSIRTGGQAFF.

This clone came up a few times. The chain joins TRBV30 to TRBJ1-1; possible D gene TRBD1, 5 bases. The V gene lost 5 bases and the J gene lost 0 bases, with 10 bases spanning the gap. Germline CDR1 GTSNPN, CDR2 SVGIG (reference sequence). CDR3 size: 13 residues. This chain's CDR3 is CAWANRMNTEAFF. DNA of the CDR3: TGTGCCTGGGCAAACAGGATGAACACTGAAGCTTTCTTT.

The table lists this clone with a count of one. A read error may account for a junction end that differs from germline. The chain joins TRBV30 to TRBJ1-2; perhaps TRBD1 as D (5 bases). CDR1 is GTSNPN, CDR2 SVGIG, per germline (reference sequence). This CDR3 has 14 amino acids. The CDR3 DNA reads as TGTGCCCGGAGTACCCCTCGGGGCAACTATGGCTACACCTTC. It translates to CARSTPRGNYGYTF.

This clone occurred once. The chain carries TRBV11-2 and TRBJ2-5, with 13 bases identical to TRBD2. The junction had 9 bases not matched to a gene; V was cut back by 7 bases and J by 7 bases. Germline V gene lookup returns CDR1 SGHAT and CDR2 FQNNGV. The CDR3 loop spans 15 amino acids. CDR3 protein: CASIRGLAGDGTQYF. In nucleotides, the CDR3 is TGTGCCAGCATCCGAGGACTAGCGGGGGACGGGACCCAGTACTTC.

The CDR3 protein is CASSLRAGGGYEQYF. CDR3 coding DNA: TGTGCCAGCAGCTTACGGGCGGGGGGAGGATACGAGCAGTACTTC. The V call is TRBV7-2, the J call TRBJ2-7, with TRBD2 identical over 8 bases. The germline gives CDR1 SGHTA, CDR2 FQGNSA. CDR3 length equals 15 residues. V dropped 2 bases and J dropped 4; count of bases not matched to a gene: 7.

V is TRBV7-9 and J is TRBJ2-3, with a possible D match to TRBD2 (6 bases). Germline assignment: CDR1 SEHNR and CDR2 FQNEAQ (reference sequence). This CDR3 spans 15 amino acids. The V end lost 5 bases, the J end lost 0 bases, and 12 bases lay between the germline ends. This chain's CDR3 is CASSQWDSSTDTQYF. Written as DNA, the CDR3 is TGTGCCAGCAGCCAATGGGACTCTAGCACAGATACGCAGTATTTT.

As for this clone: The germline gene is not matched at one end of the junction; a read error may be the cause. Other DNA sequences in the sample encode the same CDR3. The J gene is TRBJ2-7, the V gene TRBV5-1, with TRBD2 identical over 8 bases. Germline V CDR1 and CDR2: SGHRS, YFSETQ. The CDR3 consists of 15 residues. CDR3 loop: CASSLDGRAHYEQYF. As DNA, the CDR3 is TGCGCCAGCAGCTTGGACGGGAGGGCCCACTACGAGCAGTACTTT. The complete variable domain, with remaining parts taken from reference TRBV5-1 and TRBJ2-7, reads KAGVTQTPRYLIKTRGQQVTLSCSPISGHRSVSWYQQTPGQGLQFLFEYFSETQRNKGNFPGRFSGRQFSNSRSEMNVSTLELGDSALYLCASSLDGRAHYEQYFGPGTRLTVT.

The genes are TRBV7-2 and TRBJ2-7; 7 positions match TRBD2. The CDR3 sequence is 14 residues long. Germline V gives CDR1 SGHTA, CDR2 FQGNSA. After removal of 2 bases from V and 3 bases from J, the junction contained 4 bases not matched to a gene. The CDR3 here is CASSLIGRDYEQYF. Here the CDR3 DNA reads TGTGCCAGCAGCTTAATAGGGAGGGACTACGAGCAGTACTTC.

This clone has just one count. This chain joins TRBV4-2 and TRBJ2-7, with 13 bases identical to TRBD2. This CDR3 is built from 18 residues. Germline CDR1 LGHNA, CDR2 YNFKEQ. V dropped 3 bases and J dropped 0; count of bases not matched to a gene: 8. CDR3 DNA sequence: TGTGCCAGCAGCCAGGCGGGGACTAGCGGGGTTAGCTCCTACGAGCAGTACTTC. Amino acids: CASSQAGTSGVSSYEQYF.

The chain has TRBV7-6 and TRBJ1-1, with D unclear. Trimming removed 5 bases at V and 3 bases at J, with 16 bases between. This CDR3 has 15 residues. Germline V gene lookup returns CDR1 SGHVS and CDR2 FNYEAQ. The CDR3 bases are TGTGCCAGCAGCATTTCCCCCACCCCCCACACTGAAGCTTTCTTT. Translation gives CASSISPTPHTEAFF. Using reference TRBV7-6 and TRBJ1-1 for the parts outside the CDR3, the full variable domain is GAGVSQSPRYKVTKRGQDVALRCDPISGHVSLYWYRQALGQGPEFLTYFNYEAQQDKSGLPNDRFSAERPEGSISTLTIQRTEQRDSAMYRCASSISPTPHTEAFFGQGTRLTVV.

The CDR3 protein is CASSLDPSGSTEQYF. DNA of the CDR3: TGCGCCAGCAGCTTGGATCCTAGCGGGAGTACCGAGCAGTACTTC. V and J are TRBV5-1 and TRBJ2-7; the match to TRBD2 covers 10 bases. CDR3 size: 15 residues. Losses at the gene ends were 0 bases for V and 6 bases for J; bases not matched to a gene: 6. Germline-derived CDR1 and CDR2 are SGHRS and YFSETQ.